These T cell receptor beta chains were read from a single sample in a study of T cell responses to AZD1222 COVID-19 vaccine. Produced via immunoSEQ multiplex PCR; TCRdb's table is partial and in-frame only. The sample has under 200,000 clones, around 93% seen once. Material: peripheral blood, obtained on day 0 of AZD1222 vaccination. The receptors shown here come from an adult in good health. Each CDR3 is given with its conserved first and last residue. The order of the fields is clone size, V gene, J gene, D gene, CDR3 DNA, CDR3 protein. A D gene is named only where the DNA matches it firmly. Only part of the rows carry a size: once, few, many, or a class if the clone is expanded.

clone_size: NA
v_call: TRBV13
j_call: TRBJ1-2
d_call: NA
cdr3_nt: TGTGCCAGCAGCTCTACGGACGAACCATACTACGGCTACACCTTC
cdr3_aa: CASSSTDEPYYGYTF

clone_size: NA
v_call: TRBV28
j_call: TRBJ2-1
d_call: TRBD2
cdr3_nt: TGTGCCAGCAGTTCGGGCCTAGCGGGAGGTTACAATGAGCAGTTCTTC
cdr3_aa: CASSSGLAGGYNEQFF

clone_size: NA
v_call: TRBV20-1
j_call: TRBJ1-6
d_call: TRBD1
cdr3_nt: TGCAGTGCTAGTGGGACAGAGAATTCACCCCTCCACTTT
cdr3_aa: CSASGTENSPLHF

clone_size: few
v_call: TRBV10-3
j_call: TRBJ2-1
d_call: NA
cdr3_nt: TGTGCCATCAGTGAGACAGAAGGACTAACCGGTGAGCAGTTCTTC
cdr3_aa: CAISETEGLTGEQFF

clone_size: NA
v_call: TRBV2
j_call: TRBJ1-1
d_call: NA
cdr3_nt: TGTGCCAGCAGCGTCGCAGAAAACACTGAAGCTTTCTTT
cdr3_aa: CASSVAENTEAFF

clone_size: once
v_call: TRBV24-1
j_call: TRBJ2-5
d_call: TRBD2
cdr3_nt: TGTGCCACCAGTGATCCGCCCCGACTAGCGGGAGAAGAGACCCAGTACTTC
cdr3_aa: CATSDPPRLAGEETQYF

clone_size: NA
v_call: TRBV5-5
j_call: TRBJ1-1
d_call: NA
cdr3_nt: TGTGCCAGCAGAACAGTAGATTCAGAAGCTTTCTTT
cdr3_aa: CASRTVDSEAFF

clone_size: NA
v_call: TRBV29-1
j_call: TRBJ1-1
d_call: NA
cdr3_nt: TGCAGCGTTGCAGGGTTGAGGAACACTGAAGCTTTCTTT
cdr3_aa: CSVAGLRNTEAFF

clone_size: NA
v_call: TRBV6-2/TRBV6-3
j_call: TRBJ1-1
d_call: NA
cdr3_nt: TGTGCCAGCTGCCCCGGGACCTTATGGGGCACTGAAGCTTTCTTT
cdr3_aa: CASCPGTLWGTEAFF

clone_size: NA
v_call: TRBV4-1
j_call: TRBJ2-7
d_call: NA
cdr3_nt: TGCGCCAGCAGCCCAGACCAAGGACAGTACTACGAGCAGTACTTC
cdr3_aa: CASSPDQGQYYEQYF

clone_size: NA
v_call: TRBV4-2
j_call: TRBJ1-2
d_call: NA
cdr3_nt: TGTGCCAGCAGCCATTCCTCAGCCCAGGGTACGGGCTATGGCTACACCTTC
cdr3_aa: CASSHSSAQGTGYGYTF

clone_size: NA
v_call: TRBV6-2/TRBV6-3
j_call: TRBJ1-1
d_call: NA
cdr3_nt: TGTGCCAGCAGTCATTATTACACTGAAGCTTTCTTT
cdr3_aa: CASSHYYTEAFF

clone_size: NA
v_call: TRBV5-1
j_call: TRBJ1-3
d_call: NA
cdr3_nt: TGCGCCAGCAGCTTGGCATCTCCGACTGGAAACACCATATATTTT
cdr3_aa: CASSLASPTGNTIYF

clone_size: NA
v_call: TRBV7-3
j_call: TRBJ2-1
d_call: TRBD2
cdr3_nt: TGTGCCAGCAGCTCCCTAGCGGGAGGGCTAGATGAGCAGTTCTTC
cdr3_aa: CASSSLAGGLDEQFF

clone_size: NA
v_call: TRBV18
j_call: TRBJ1-1
d_call: TRBD1
cdr3_nt: TGTGCCAGCTCGCCGGACAGGGCGGGAGGAAACACTGAAGCTTTCTTT
cdr3_aa: CASSPDRAGGNTEAFF

clone_size: NA
v_call: TRBV12-3/TRBV12-4
j_call: TRBJ2-7
d_call: NA
cdr3_nt: TGTGCCAGCAGAAATACAGGGCTACAGCAGTACTTC
cdr3_aa: CASRNTGLQQYF

clone_size: NA
v_call: TRBV11-3
j_call: TRBJ2-2
d_call: NA
cdr3_nt: TGTGCCAGCAGCTTAGGGGCAGCGTGGGGCACCGGGGAGCTGTTTTTT
cdr3_aa: CASSLGAAWGTGELFF

clone_size: NA
v_call: TRBV28
j_call: TRBJ1-5
d_call: NA
cdr3_nt: TGTGCCAGCAGTTTGTGGGGGGAACAGCCCCAGCATTTT
cdr3_aa: CASSLWGEQPQHF

clone_size: NA
v_call: TRBV28
j_call: TRBJ1-2
d_call: NA
cdr3_nt: TGTGCCAGCAGTTTGGAGTGGGTAACGGCCTATGGCTACACCTTC
cdr3_aa: CASSLEWVTAYGYTF

clone_size: NA
v_call: TRBV3-1/TRBV3-2
j_call: TRBJ2-1
d_call: NA
cdr3_nt: TGTGCCAGCAGCCAATATAACAATGAGCAGTTCTTC
cdr3_aa: CASSQYNNEQFF

clone_size: NA
v_call: TRBV10-3
j_call: TRBJ1-6
d_call: NA
cdr3_nt: TGTGCCACCACTGGAGCGTCCTATAATTCACCCCTCCACTTT
cdr3_aa: CATTGASYNSPLHF

clone_size: once
v_call: TRBV6-2/TRBV6-3
j_call: TRBJ1-6
d_call: TRBD1
cdr3_nt: TGTGCCAGCAGCCCTCAAGAGGGGGCATTGGCACCCCTCCACTTT
cdr3_aa: CASSPQEGALAPLHF

clone_size: NA
v_call: TRBV4-3
j_call: TRBJ2-7
d_call: NA
cdr3_nt: TGCGCCAGCAGCCAAGAGAGACAGAACACGCAGTACTTC
cdr3_aa: CASSQERQNTQYF

clone_size: NA
v_call: TRBV2
j_call: TRBJ2-3
d_call: NA
cdr3_nt: TGTGCCTGCAGGGCCGCTAGCACAGATACGCAGTATTTT
cdr3_aa: CACRAASTDTQYF

clone_size: NA
v_call: TRBV19
j_call: TRBJ1-1
d_call: NA
cdr3_nt: TGTGCCAGTAGTATAGGTGGCATGTTGTCGAACACTGAAGCTTTCTTT
cdr3_aa: CASSIGGMLSNTEAFF

clone_size: NA
v_call: TRBV9
j_call: TRBJ2-1
d_call: NA
cdr3_nt: TGTGCCAGCAGCGTTCTCGCAGGGATTCGGGGAAATGAGCAGTTCTTC
cdr3_aa: CASSVLAGIRGNEQFF

clone_size: NA
v_call: TRBV24-1
j_call: TRBJ2-3
d_call: NA
cdr3_nt: TGTGCCACCAGGCAAAAGGTCGGGGATACGCAGTATTTT
cdr3_aa: CATRQKVGDTQYF

clone_size: NA
v_call: TRBV5-1
j_call: TRBJ1-2
d_call: NA
cdr3_nt: TGCGCCAGCAGCCTCCGGCTGGGGGATGGCTACACCTTC
cdr3_aa: CASSLRLGDGYTF

clone_size: NA
v_call: TRBV28
j_call: TRBJ2-5
d_call: NA
cdr3_nt: TGTGCCAGCAGTTTAAAAAAGACCCAGTACTTC
cdr3_aa: CASSLKKTQYF

clone_size: NA
v_call: TRBV5-6
j_call: TRBJ2-7
d_call: TRBD1
cdr3_nt: TGTGCCAGCGGTAGGACAGGGGGCGCCTACGAGCAGTACTTC
cdr3_aa: CASGRTGGAYEQYF

clone_size: NA
v_call: TRBV14
j_call: TRBJ2-1
d_call: TRBD1
cdr3_nt: TGTGCCAGCAGCCAGGCCTACAGGGGGTTAAGACGGGATGAGCAGTTCTTC
cdr3_aa: CASSQAYRGLRRDEQFF

clone_size: NA
v_call: TRBV19
j_call: TRBJ2-7
d_call: NA
cdr3_nt: TGTGCCAGTAGTTCCGACTCGTACGAGCAGTACTTC
cdr3_aa: CASSSDSYEQYF

clone_size: NA
v_call: TRBV5-1
j_call: TRBJ2-7
d_call: NA
cdr3_nt: TGCGCCAGCAGCTTCTCCAACCTCCTGGGATACGAGCAGTACTTC
cdr3_aa: CASSFSNLLGYEQYF

clone_size: few
v_call: TRBV5-1
j_call: TRBJ1-5
d_call: NA
cdr3_nt: TGCGCCAGCAGCCCCGCGGGGGGTTCTACTCAGCCCCAGCATTTT
cdr3_aa: CASSPAGGSTQPQHF

clone_size: NA
v_call: TRBV11-2
j_call: TRBJ2-7
d_call: TRBD1
cdr3_nt: TGTGCCAGCAGCTTAGATCGGGACAGATACTACGAGCAGTACTTC
cdr3_aa: CASSLDRDRYYEQYF

clone_size: NA
v_call: TRBV10-3
j_call: TRBJ1-2
d_call: TRBD1
cdr3_nt: TGTGCCATCACCGACAGGGGTTCAAACTATGGCTACACCTTC
cdr3_aa: CAITDRGSNYGYTF

clone_size: NA
v_call: TRBV29-1
j_call: TRBJ2-1
d_call: TRBD2
cdr3_nt: TGCAGCGTTGAATGGACTAGCGGGGTAAATGAGCAGTTCTTC
cdr3_aa: CSVEWTSGVNEQFF

clone_size: once
v_call: TRBV5-4
j_call: TRBJ2-1
d_call: NA
cdr3_nt: TGTGCCAGCGGCGGAGGGGGGGCTCCCTACAATGAGCAGTTCTTC
cdr3_aa: CASGGGGAPYNEQFF

clone_size: NA
v_call: TRBV3-1/TRBV3-2
j_call: TRBJ1-2
d_call: NA
cdr3_nt: TGTGCCAGCAGCCAAGAAGTCAGGGGTCGAATAGGCTTCTACTATGGCTACACCTTC
cdr3_aa: CASSQEVRGRIGFYYGYTF

clone_size: NA
v_call: TRBV27
j_call: TRBJ2-7
d_call: NA
cdr3_nt: TGTGCCAGCAGTGACCAGGAAAGGACCTCCTACGAGCAGTACTTC
cdr3_aa: CASSDQERTSYEQYF

clone_size: NA
v_call: TRBV6-6
j_call: TRBJ1-1
d_call: NA
cdr3_nt: TGTGCCAGCAGTTACGTTGTAAACACTGAAGCTTTCTTT
cdr3_aa: CASSYVVNTEAFF

clone_size: once
v_call: TRBV28
j_call: TRBJ2-2
d_call: NA
cdr3_nt: TGTGCCAGCGGGGGCCACGTTACCGGGGAGCTGTTTTTT
cdr3_aa: CASGGHVTGELFF

clone_size: NA
v_call: TRBV2
j_call: TRBJ2-7
d_call: TRBD1
cdr3_nt: TGTGCCAGCAGTGGTTCAGGGGGCACCTACGAGCAGTACTTC
cdr3_aa: CASSGSGGTYEQYF

clone_size: NA
v_call: TRBV5-1
j_call: TRBJ2-3
d_call: NA
cdr3_nt: TGCGCCAGCAGCTTGAATGTTGGTAGCACAGATACGCAGTATTTT
cdr3_aa: CASSLNVGSTDTQYF

clone_size: NA
v_call: TRBV24-1
j_call: TRBJ1-1
d_call: NA
cdr3_nt: TGTGCCACCAGTCCTGGCGCAGGGTGGAATGAAGCTTTCTTT
cdr3_aa: CATSPGAGWNEAFF

clone_size: NA
v_call: TRBV15
j_call: TRBJ2-3
d_call: TRBD2
cdr3_nt: TGTGCCACCAGCAGATCAACCGGGACTAGCCCTGAGTGTGGAGATACGCAGTATTTT
cdr3_aa: CATSRSTGTSPECGDTQYF

clone_size: NA
v_call: TRBV7-9
j_call: TRBJ2-3
d_call: NA
cdr3_nt: TGTGCCAGCAGCTTTCTAGCAGATACGCAGTATTTT
cdr3_aa: CASSFLADTQYF

clone_size: NA
v_call: TRBV6-5
j_call: TRBJ2-7
d_call: NA
cdr3_nt: TGTGCCAGCAGGGGCACCGGGGTCGTTAACGAGCAGTACTTC
cdr3_aa: CASRGTGVVNEQYF

clone_size: NA
v_call: TRBV12-3/TRBV12-4
j_call: TRBJ1-1
d_call: NA
cdr3_nt: TGTGCCAGCTGGGTCGGGACGTCCACTGAAGCTTTCTTT
cdr3_aa: CASWVGTSTEAFF

clone_size: NA
v_call: TRBV7-2
j_call: TRBJ2-5
d_call: NA
cdr3_nt: TGTGCCAGCAGCTCAGGACAGAGGGAGACCCAGTACTTC
cdr3_aa: CASSSGQRETQYF

clone_size: NA
v_call: TRBV9
j_call: TRBJ2-2
d_call: NA
cdr3_nt: TGTGCCAGCAGCGCAGTAGGGGGGACGAACACCGGGGAGCTGTTTTTT
cdr3_aa: CASSAVGGTNTGELFF

clone_size: NA
v_call: TRBV15
j_call: TRBJ1-4
d_call: NA
cdr3_nt: TGTGCCAGTTCGATGGGGGGTTCTAATGAAAAACTGTTTTTT
cdr3_aa: CASSMGGSNEKLFF